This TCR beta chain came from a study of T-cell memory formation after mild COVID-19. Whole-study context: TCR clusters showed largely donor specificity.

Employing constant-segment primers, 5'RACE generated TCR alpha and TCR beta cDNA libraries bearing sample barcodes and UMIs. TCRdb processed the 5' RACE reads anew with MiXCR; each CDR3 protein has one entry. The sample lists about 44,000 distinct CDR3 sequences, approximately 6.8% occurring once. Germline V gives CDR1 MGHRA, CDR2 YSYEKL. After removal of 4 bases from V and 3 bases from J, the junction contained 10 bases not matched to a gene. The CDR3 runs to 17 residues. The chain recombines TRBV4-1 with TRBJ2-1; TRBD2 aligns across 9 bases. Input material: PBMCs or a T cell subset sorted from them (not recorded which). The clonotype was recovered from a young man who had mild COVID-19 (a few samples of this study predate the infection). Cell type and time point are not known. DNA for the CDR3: TGCGCCAGCAGCCTTGAACGGGTTAGCGGGGGCTACAATGAGCAGTTCTTC. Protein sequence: CASSLERVSGGYNEQFF.